This T cell receptor beta chain was sequenced during a study of blood T cell repertoires in COVID-19. Study overall: COVID-19 samples from acute and convalescent phases originated in the United States, Italy and Spain. Sample material is recorded as cDNA or gDNA derived from T cells, B-cell-depleted T cells, or PBMCs.

The junction had 4 bases not matched to a gene; V was cut back by 5 bases and J by 6 bases. This CDR3 comprises 13 residues. Germline CDR1 reads LGHNT; CDR2 reads FRNRAP. Authors' processing steps: Reference gene primers were amplified, and this amplification served to estimate nucleated cell counts. Data came from immunoSEQ multiplex PCR; TCRdb stores just in-frame clones and leaves some out. The V and J calls and the clone size are those of that table, but D and trimming were determined from the DNA. The table includes approximately 300,000 clones, roughly 90% detected once. Participants had their cohort set by participant-reported clinical history.

V is TRBV12-5 and J is TRBJ2-3, with TRBD2 identical over 8 bases. This sequence was found in a woman younger than 30 with acute COVID-19. Sequenced sample: PBMCs or T cells enriched from blood (not recorded which). The CDR3 region is CASGLRLADTQYF. The DNA of the CDR3 is TGTGCTAGTGGTCTCCGACTAGCGGATACGCAGTATTTT.